This T cell receptor (beta chain) came from a study of prognosis after radiotherapy for stage I lung cancer. Turning to the study itself: Each patient with non-small cell lung cancer was deemed medically inoperable. Around twelve patients' tumors were adenocarcinoma, and more than 5 patients' tumors were squamous cell carcinoma. The study enrolled approximately twelve men and several women as patients, aged about 50 to 90 with a median of 74.5 years.

As for this clonotype: At one end, the junction sequence differs from germline, possibly due to a read error.

This CDR3 spans 15 amino acids. The V gene's germline CDR1 is SGHRS and CDR2 YFSETQ. Genomic DNA was the source, and TCR beta CDR3 was amplified from it by two-round multiplex PCR. First-round PCR employed TRBV- and TRBJ-specific primers for each gene. One entry per CDR3 protein results from TCRdb running MiXCR on the multiplex PCR reads. The sample has fewer than 65,000 distinct CDR3 sequences, about a third seen once. Peripheral venous blood was drawn in approximately 6.5-milliliter volumes, with a draw taken at each of two separate time points. The sequence was collected from a donor of 50 years or more with non-small cell lung cancer. The material sequenced was PBMCs, taken before or after stereotactic body radiation therapy (not recorded which). V usage is TRBV5-1 and J usage is TRBJ2-6, with D maybe TRBD1 (5 bases). The CDR3 nucleotides read TGCGCCAGCAACATTTCCGGCTCTGGGGCCAGCGTCCTGACTTTC. Its protein product is CASNISGSGASVLTF.